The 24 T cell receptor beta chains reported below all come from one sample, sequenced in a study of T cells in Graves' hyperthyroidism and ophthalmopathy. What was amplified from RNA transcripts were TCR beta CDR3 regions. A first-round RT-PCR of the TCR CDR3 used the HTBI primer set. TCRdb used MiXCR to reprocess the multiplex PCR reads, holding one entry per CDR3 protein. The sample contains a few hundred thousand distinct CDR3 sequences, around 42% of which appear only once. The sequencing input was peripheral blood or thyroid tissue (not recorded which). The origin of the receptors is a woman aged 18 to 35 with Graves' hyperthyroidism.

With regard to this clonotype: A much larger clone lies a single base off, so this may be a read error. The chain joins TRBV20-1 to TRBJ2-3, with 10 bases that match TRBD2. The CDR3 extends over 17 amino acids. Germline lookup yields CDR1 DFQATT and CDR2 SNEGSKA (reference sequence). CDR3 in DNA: TGCAGTGCTAGGGGTATGTCTAGCGGGAGAACGACAGATACGCGGTATTTT. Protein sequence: CSARGMSSGRTTDTRYF.

The CDR3 is CASLTQGAEQYF. The CDR3 DNA is TGTGCCAGCCTAACCCAGGGGGCCGAGCAGTACTTC. The V gene is TRBV7-6, the J gene TRBJ2-7; 8 bases match TRBD1. Germline V gene lookup returns CDR1 SGHVS and CDR2 FNYEAQ. J gave up 6 bases and V 8 bases, and 6 bases lay outside the gene matches. The CDR3 contains 12 residues. Using reference TRBV7-6 and TRBJ2-7 for the parts outside the CDR3, the full variable domain is GAGVSQSPRYKVTKRGQDVALRCDPISGHVSLYWYRQALGQGPEFLTYFNYEAQQDKSGLPNDRFSAERPEGSISTLTIQRTEQRDSAMYRCASLTQGAEQYFGPGTRLTVT.

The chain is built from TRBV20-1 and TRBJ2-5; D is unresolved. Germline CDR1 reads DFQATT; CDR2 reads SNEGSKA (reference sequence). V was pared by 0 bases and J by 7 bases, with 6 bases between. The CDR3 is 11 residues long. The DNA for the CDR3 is TGCAGTGCTAGAGAACGAGGGACCCAGTACTTC. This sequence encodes CSARERGTQYF.

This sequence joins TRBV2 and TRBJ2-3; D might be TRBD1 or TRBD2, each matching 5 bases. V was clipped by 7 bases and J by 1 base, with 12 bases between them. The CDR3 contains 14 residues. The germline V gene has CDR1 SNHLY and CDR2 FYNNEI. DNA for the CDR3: TGTGCCAGCACCGGGGCGGCCGGCACAGATACGCAGTATTTT. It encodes CASTGAAGTDTQYF.

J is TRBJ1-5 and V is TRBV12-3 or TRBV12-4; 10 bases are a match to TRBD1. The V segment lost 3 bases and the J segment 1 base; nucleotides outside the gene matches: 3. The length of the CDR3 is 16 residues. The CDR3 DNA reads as TGTGCCAGCAGTTTGGGACAGGGGACGAGCAATCAGCCCCAGCATTTT. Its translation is CASSLGQGTSNQPQHF.

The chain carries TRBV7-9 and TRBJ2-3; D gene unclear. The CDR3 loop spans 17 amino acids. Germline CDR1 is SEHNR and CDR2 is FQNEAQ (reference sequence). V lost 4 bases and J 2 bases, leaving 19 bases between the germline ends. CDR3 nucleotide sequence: TGTGCCAGCAGCTCGAGAGGCTATGGCTACACCACAGATACGCAGTATTTT. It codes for CASSSRGYGYTTDTQYF.

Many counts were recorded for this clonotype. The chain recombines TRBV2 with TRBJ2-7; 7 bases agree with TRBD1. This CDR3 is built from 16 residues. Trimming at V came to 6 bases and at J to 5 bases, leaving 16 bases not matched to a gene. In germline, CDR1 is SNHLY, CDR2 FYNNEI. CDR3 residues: CASSEPPRGLKDEQYF. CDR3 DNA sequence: TGTGCCAGCAGCGAACCTCCGAGGGGGCTGAAGGACGAGCAGTACTTC.

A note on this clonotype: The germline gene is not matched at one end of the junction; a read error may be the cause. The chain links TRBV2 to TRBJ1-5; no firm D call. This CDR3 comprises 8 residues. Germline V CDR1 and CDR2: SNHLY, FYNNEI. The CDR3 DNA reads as TGTGCCAGCAGTGATAAAGCGTTT. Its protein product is CASSDKAF. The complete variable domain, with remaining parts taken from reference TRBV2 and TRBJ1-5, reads EPEVTQTPSHQVTQMGQEVILRCVPISNHLYFYWYRQILGQKVEFLVSFYNNEISEKSEIFDDQFSVERPDGSNFTLKIRSTKLEDSAMYFCASSDKAFGDGTRLSIL.

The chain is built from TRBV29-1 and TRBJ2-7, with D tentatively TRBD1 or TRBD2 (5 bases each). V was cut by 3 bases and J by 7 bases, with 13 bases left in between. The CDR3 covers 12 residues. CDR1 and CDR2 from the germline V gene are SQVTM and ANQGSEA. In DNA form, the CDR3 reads TGCAGCGTTGAGAGGGGATCCGGGGAGCAGTACTTC. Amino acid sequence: CSVERGSGEQYF.

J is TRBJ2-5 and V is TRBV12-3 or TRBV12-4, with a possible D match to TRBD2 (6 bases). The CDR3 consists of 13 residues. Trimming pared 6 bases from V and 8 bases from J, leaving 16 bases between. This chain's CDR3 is CASSPGEAPTQYF. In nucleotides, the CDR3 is TGTGCCAGCAGCCCCGGGGAGGCACCTACCCAGTACTTC.

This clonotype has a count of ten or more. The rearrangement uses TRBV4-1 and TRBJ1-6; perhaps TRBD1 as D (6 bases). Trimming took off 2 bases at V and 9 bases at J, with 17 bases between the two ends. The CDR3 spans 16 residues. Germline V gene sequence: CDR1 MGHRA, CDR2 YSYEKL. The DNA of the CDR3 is TGCGCCAGCAGCCAACCCACGCGGGGGGCTTCTTCACCCCTCCACTTT. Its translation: CASSQPTRGASSPLHF.

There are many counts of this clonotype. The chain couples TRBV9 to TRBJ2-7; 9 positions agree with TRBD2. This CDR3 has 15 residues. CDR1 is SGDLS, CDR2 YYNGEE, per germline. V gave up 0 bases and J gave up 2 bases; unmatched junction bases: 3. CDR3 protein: CASSVALAGPYEQYF. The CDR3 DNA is TGTGCCAGCAGCGTAGCTCTAGCGGGACCCTACGAGCAGTACTTC.

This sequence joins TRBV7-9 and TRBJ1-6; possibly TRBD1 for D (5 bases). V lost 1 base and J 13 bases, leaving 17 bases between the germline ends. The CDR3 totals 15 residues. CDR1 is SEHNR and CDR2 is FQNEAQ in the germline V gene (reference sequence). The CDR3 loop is CASSLGGTLRLPLHF. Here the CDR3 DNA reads TGTGCCAGCAGCTTAGGCGGGACCCTTAGGTTGCCCCTCCACTTT. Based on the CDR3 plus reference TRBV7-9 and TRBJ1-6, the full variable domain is DTGVSQNPRHKITKRGQNVTFRCDPISEHNRLYWYRQTLGQGPEFLTYFQNEAQLEKSRLLSDRFSAERPKGSFSTLEIQRTEQGDSAMYLCASSLGGTLRLPLHFGNGTRLTVT.

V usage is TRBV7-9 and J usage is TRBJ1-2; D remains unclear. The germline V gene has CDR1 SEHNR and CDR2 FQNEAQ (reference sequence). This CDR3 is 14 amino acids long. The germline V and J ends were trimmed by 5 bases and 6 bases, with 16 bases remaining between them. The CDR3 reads CASSLGLTGNGYTF. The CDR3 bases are TGTGCCAGCAGCCTCGGCCTAACTGGGAATGGCTACACCTTC.

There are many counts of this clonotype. DNA of the CDR3: TGTGCCAGCAGTGAAGAGGCCGGCAATCAGCCCCAGCATTTT. The encoded protein is CASSEEAGNQPQHF. The chain employs TRBV6-6 and TRBJ1-5; D is unclear. The CDR3 covers 14 residues. Deletions cut 5 bases from V and 2 bases from J, with 10 bases between. The germline V gene has CDR1 MNHNY and CDR2 SVGAGI (reference sequence).

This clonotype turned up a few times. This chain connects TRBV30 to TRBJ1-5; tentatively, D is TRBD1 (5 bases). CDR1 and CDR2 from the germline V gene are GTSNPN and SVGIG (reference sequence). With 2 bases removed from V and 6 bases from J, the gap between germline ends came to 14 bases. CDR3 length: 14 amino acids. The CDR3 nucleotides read TGTGCCTGGAGTCCTGGTCAGGGTGGTCAGCCCCAGCATTTT. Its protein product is CAWSPGQGGQPQHF.

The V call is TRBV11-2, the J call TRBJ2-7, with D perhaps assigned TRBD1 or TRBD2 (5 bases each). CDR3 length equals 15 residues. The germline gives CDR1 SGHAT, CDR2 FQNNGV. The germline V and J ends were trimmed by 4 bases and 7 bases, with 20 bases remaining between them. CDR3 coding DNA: TGTGCCAGCAGCTCGGGACGGGCAAGTTACAATGAGCAGTACTTC. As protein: CASSSGRASYNEQYF.

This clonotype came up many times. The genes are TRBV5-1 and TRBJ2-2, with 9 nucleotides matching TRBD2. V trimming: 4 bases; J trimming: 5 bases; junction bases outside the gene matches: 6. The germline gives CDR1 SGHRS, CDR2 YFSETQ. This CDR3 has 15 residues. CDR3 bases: TGCGCCAGCAGCGGGGGACTAGCCGGGACCGGGGAGCTGTTTTTT. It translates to CASSGGLAGTGELFF.

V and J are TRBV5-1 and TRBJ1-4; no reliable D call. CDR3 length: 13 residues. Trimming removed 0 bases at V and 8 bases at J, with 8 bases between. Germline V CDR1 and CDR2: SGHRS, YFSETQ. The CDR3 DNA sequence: TGCGCCAGCAGCTTGGGGGCGAGGGAAAAACTGTTTTTT. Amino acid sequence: CASSLGAREKLFF.

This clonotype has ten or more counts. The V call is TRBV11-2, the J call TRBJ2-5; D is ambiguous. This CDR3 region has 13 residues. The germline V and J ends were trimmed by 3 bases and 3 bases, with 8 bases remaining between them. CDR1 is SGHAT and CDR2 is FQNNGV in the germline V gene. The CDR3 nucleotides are TGTGCCAGCAGCTTGAGGCAGGAAGAGACCCAGTACTTC. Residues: CASSLRQEETQYF. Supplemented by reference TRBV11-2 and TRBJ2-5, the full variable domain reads EAGVAQSPRYKIIEKRQSVAFWCNPISGHATLYWYQQILGQGPKLLIQFQNNGVVDDSQLPKDRFSAERLKGVDSTLKIQPAKLEDSAVYLCASSLRQEETQYFGPGTRLLVL.

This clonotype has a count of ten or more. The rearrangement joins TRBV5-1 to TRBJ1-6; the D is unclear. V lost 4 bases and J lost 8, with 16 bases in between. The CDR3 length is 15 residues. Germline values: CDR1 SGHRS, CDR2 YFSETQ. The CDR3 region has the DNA TGCGCCAGCAGCACTTACGAGTCTCAGCATTCACCCCTCCACTTT. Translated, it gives CASSTYESQHSPLHF.

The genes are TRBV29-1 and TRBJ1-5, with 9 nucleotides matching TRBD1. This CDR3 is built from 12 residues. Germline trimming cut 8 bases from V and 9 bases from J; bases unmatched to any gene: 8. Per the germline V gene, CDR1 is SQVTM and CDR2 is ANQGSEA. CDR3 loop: CSTYRGLGPQHF. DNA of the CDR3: TGCAGCACTTACAGGGGGCTGGGGCCCCAGCATTTT.

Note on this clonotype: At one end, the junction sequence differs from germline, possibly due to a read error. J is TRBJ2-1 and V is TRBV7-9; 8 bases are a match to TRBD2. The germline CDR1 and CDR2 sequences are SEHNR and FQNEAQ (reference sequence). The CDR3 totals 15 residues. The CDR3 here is CASSLSRAGAYNEQF. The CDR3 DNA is TGTGCCAGCAGCTTATCCCGAGCGGGAGCGTACAATGAGCAGTTC.

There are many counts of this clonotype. CDR3 DNA: TGCAGCGTTGCCCAAGGGACAGGGACCAATCAGCCCCAGCATTTT. It is translated as CSVAQGTGTNQPQHF. V and J are TRBV29-1 and TRBJ1-5, with 9 positions matching TRBD1. The CDR3 contains 15 residues. Germline lookup yields CDR1 SQVTM and CDR2 ANQGSEA. With 4 bases clipped from V and 3 bases from J, the junction kept 7 bases outside the gene matches.